Presented here are 4 T cell receptor beta chains from one specimen sequenced in a study of control samples from healthy donors and cancer patients. Here immunoSEQ multiplex PCR was the method, and the copy in TCRdb shows in-frame clones only, minus some. The sample contains 10,000 or so clones, around 90% of which appear only once. The material sequenced was PBMCs. Every receptor here comes from a man aged 55 to 70 with colorectal cancer.

This sequence joins TRBV7-9 and TRBJ1-2; D unresolved. With 5 bases removed from V and 6 bases from J, the gap between germline ends came to 7 bases. This CDR3 region has 11 residues. The V gene's germline CDR1 is SEHNR and CDR2 FQNEAQ (reference sequence). The chain's CDR3 is CASSGWDGYTF. In nucleotides, the CDR3 is TGTGCCAGCAGCGGATGGGATGGCTACACCTTC.

The rearrangement links TRBV14 to TRBJ2-3; D uncertain. The V and J ends lost 6 bases and 4 bases respectively, with 14 bases between them. CDR1 is SGHDN, CDR2 FVKESK, per germline. CDR3 size: 14 residues. The CDR3 DNA follows: TGTGCCAGCAGGGCTCTGGGGTATGCAGATACGCAGTATTTT. This codes for CASRALGYADTQYF.

This sequence joins TRBV5-1 and TRBJ1-1; the D gene is possibly TRBD1 (5 bases). The V gene's germline CDR1 is SGHRS and CDR2 YFSETQ. CDR3 length equals 15 residues. Trimming took 0 bases from V and 4 from J, leaving 13 bases between them. CDR3 loop: CASSLESGGGTEAFF. Here the CDR3 DNA reads TGCGCCAGCAGCTTGGAGTCCGGCGGGGGCACTGAAGCTTTCTTT.

The J gene is TRBJ1-5, the V gene TRBV5-1; D might be TRBD1 (6 bases). This CDR3 region has 16 residues. V lost 0 bases and J 7 bases, leaving 17 bases between the germline ends. CDR1 and CDR2 from the germline V gene are SGHRS and YFSETQ. The CDR3 spells CASSLEGHRVGQPQHF. The DNA for the CDR3 is TGCGCCAGCAGCTTGGAGGGGCACAGGGTAGGACAGCCCCAGCATTTT.